This entry describes one TCR beta chain. Its target antigen remains unknown. Per-base qualities were not stored, and no clone one base away is much larger. The entry originates in a study of blood T cell repertoires in COVID-19 (dated by TCRdb to the early 2020s). In the study overall: The collaborator samples originated in the United States, Italy and Spain and spanned the acute and convalescent phases of COVID-19. Where available, HLA class I and class II types were obtained from metadata supplied by the sample provider rather than from assay-based typing. A freely available public database, intended as a resource for researchers studying the immune response to SARS-CoV-2, is where the repertoires were released. The dataset comprised deeply sampled blood TCRbeta repertoires from subjects exposed to, actively infected with, or recovered from COVID-19. The prospective study material was composed of cDNA or gDNA derived from T cells, B-cell-depleted T cells, or PBMCs. Samples came from the ongoing ImmuneRACE study (first 160 participants) plus 1,254 subjects from 6 global collaborators. A de-identified subject ID, COVID-19 status, age in years and sex were almost always included in the sample metadata.

CDR1 and CDR2 are drawn from the germline V gene: SGHRS, YFSETQ. The trim is 5 bases for V and 0 bases for J, with a gap of 17 bases between the germline ends. The CDR3 runs 16 amino acids, cysteine and phenylalanine included. Only the CDR3 DNA is retained, 48 bases long and in frame from the first base. On the study overall, not on this receptor specifically: Clinical and demographic metadata were provided uncurated, with the amount varying by source and participant.

The immunoSEQ Assay, a bias-controlled multiplex PCR, was used to amplify TCRbeta CDR3 regions from genomic DNA. As for the authors' bioinformatics: Nucleated cell counts per sample were estimated from amplification of reference gene primers within the assay. To quantify the absolute abundance of each unique TCRbeta CDR3 rearrangement, sequence reads were collapsed and filtered. For each sample, productive Simpson clonality was calculated by taking the square root of Simpson's diversity index across productive rearrangements. TCRdb's version of the immuneACCESS table is confined to in-frame rearrangements and falls short of the full clone set. An unresolved V gene accounts for under half of the shortfall where checked; the remainder is of unknown origin. V, J and clone size were drawn from that table, and D and trimming were deduced from the DNA. In this sample the table shows roughly 250,000 clones, about 93% of which occur a single time. The ten largest clonotypes hold 1.9% of the sample.

Participants in the prospective study were enrolled through a virtual design, were aged roughly 18 to 100 years, and lived in 24 United States geographic areas. In the prospective study, cohorts were assigned on the basis of participant-reported clinical history obtained from a screening survey and a study questionnaire. Recovered participants in ImmuneRACE Cohort 3 were defined as having two consecutive negative NP/OP PCR tests, clearance from a healthcare professional, or resolution of symptoms. In the prospective study, mobile phlebotomists collected whole blood, serum and a nasopharyngeal or oropharyngeal swab from each participant. Participants in the prospective study had the option to provide additional blood draws and questionnaires over a roughly 2-month period. Before DNA extraction, prospective study blood samples were shipped either frozen or at room temperature.

This TCR derives from a woman aged 18 to 35 who had recovered from COVID-19. Here the chain combines TRBV5-1 and TRBJ1-1; the D region possibly corresponds to TRBD1 (5 bases align). Sequenced: PBMCs or T cells enriched from blood (not recorded which). The CDR3 has the sequence CASRTTAGLMNTEAFF. The nucleotides read TGCGCCAGCAGGACCACCGCGGGACTCATGAACACTGAAGCTTTCTTT.